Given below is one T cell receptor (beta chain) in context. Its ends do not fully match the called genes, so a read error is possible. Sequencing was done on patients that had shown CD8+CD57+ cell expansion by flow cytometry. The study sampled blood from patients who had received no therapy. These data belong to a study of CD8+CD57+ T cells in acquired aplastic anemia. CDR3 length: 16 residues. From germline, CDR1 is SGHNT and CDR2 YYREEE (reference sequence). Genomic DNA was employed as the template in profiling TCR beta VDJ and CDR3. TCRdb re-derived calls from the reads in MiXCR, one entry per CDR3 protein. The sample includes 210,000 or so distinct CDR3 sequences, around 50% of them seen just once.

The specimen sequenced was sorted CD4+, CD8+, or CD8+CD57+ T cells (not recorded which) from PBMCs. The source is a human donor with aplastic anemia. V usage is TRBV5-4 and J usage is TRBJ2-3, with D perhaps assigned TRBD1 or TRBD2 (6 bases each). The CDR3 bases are TGTACCAGCAGAATCACCGGGGGCACTAGCACAGATACGCAGTATTTT. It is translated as CTSRITGGTSTDTQYF. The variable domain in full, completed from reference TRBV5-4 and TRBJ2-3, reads ETGVTQSPTHLIKTRGQQVTLRCSSQSGHNTVSWYQQALGQGPQFIFQYYREEENGRGNFPPRFSGLQFPNYSSELNVNALELDDSALYLCTSRITGGTSTDTQYFGPGTRLTVL.